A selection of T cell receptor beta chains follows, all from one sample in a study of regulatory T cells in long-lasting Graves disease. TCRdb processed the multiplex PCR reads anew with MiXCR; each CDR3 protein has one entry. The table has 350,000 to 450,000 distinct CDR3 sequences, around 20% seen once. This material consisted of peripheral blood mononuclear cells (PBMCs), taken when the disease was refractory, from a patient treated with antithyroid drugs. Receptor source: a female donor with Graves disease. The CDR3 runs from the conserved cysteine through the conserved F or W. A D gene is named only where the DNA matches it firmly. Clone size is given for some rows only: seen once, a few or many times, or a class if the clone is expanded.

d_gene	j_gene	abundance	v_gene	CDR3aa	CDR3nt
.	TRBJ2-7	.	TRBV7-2	CASSLLLGARGEQYF	TGTGCCAGCAGCCTTCTACTAGGGGCCCGGGGCGAGCAGTACTTC
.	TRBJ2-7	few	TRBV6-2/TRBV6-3	CASSYSTWGVEQYF	TGTGCCAGCAGTTACTCGACGTGGGGGGTCGAGCAGTACTTC
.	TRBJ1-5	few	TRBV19	CASSIFQGHSPISNQPQHF	TGTGCCAGTAGTATTTTTCAGGGACACAGCCCTATTAGCAATCAGCCCCAGCATTTT
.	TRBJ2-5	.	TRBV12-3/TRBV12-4	CASTPLGFGETQYF	TGTGCCAGCACCCCCCTGGGGTTTGGGGAGACCCAGTACTTC
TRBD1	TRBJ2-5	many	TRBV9	CASSVAGQGWGETQYF	TGTGCCAGCAGCGTAGCGGGACAGGGCTGGGGAGAGACCCAGTACTTC
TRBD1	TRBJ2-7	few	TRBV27	CASIGQGSYEQYF	TGTGCCAGCATCGGACAGGGATCCTACGAGCAGTACTTC
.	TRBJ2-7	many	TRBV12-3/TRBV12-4	CASSATRRAYEQYF	TGTGCCAGCAGTGCCACCCGGAGGGCCTACGAGCAGTACTTC
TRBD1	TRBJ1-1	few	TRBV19	CASSRDRENTEAFF	TGTGCCAGTAGCCGGGACAGGGAGAACACTGAAGCTTTCTTT
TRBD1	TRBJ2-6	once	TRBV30	CAWSRGLGGANVLTF	TGTGCCTGGTCCAGGGGGCTGGGAGGGGCCAACGTCCTGACTTTC
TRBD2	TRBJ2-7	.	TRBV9	CASSPDPGGTYEQYF	TGTGCCAGCAGCCCCGACCCCGGGGGGACCTACGAGCAGTACTTC
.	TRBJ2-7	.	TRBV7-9	CASLIPDSYEQYF	TGTGCCAGCTTAATTCCGGATTCCTACGAGCAGTACTTC
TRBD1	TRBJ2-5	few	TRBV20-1	CSATLDRGEETQYF	TGCAGTGCTACATTAGACAGGGGAGAGGAGACCCAGTACTTC
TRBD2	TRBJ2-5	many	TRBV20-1	CSAVRTSGTETQYF	TGCAGTGCGGTACGGACTAGCGGGACGGAGACCCAGTACTTC
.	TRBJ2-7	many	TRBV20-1	CSARDHRVFSSEQYF	TGCAGTGCTAGAGACCACAGGGTATTCTCTTCCGAGCAGTACTTC
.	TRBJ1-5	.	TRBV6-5	CASSLSGAPFYSNQPQHF	TGTGCCAGCAGTTTGTCAGGGGCGCCATTTTATAGCAATCAGCCCCAGCATTTT
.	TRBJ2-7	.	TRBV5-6	CASSLQGLYEQYF	TGTGCCAGCAGCTTACAGGGCCTCTACGAGCAGTACTTC
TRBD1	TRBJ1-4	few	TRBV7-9	CASSSPGQINEKLFF	TGTGCCAGCAGCTCCCCGGGACAGATTAATGAAAAACTGTTTTTT
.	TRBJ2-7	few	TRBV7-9	CASSPQGRTYEQYF	TGTGCCAGCAGCCCGCAAGGGAGAACCTACGAGCAGTACTTC